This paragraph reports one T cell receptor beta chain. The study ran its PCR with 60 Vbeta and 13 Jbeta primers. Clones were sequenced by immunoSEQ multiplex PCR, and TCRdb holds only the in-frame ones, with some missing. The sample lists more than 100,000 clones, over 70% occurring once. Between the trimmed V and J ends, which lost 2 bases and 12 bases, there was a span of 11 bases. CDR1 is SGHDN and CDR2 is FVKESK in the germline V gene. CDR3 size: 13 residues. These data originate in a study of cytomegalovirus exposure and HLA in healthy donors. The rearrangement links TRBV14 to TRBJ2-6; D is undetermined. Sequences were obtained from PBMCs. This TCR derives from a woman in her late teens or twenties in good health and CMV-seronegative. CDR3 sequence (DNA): TGTGCCAGCAGCCAACTAGGTGCTCCCGTCCTGACTTTC. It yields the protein CASSQLGAPVLTF.